This note documents a single T cell receptor beta chain sequence. The antigen remains unidentified. Between the trimmed V and J ends, which lost 3 bases and 2 bases, there was a span of 14 bases. This CDR3 contains 17 residues. In germline, CDR1 is MNHEY, CDR2 SMNVEV (reference sequence). Sequencing used immunoSEQ multiplex PCR; TCRdb keeps in-frame clones, though not all of them. The sample holds tens of thousands of clones; around 80% are singletons and the top ten take approximately 1.7%. This sample was taken from a study of OX40 agonist ivuxolimab in advanced cancers. Study outcomes and limitations: Nonresponders, in some cases, also had low normalized T-cell clonal expansion.

This TCR derives from an adult with an advanced solid tumor such as melanoma, head and neck, liver or kidney cancer. This rearrangement joins TRBV27 to TRBJ1-6, with D hard to call. Sequences were derived from CD4+ or CD8+ T cells sorted from blood, sampled in a trial of the OX40 agonist ivuxolimab. This CDR3 reads CASSFRHGPTYNSPLHF. As DNA, the CDR3 is TGTGCCAGCAGTTTTCGACATGGCCCTACCTATAATTCACCCCTCCACTTT.